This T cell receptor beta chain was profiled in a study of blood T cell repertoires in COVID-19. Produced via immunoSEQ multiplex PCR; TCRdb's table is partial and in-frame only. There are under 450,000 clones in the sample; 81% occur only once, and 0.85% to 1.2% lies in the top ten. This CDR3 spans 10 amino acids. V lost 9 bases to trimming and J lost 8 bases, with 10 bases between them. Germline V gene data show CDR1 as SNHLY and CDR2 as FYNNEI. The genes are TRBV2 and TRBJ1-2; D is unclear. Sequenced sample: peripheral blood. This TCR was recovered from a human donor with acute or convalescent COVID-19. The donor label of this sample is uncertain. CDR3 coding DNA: TGTGCCAGAACACTAAGCGGCTACACCTTC. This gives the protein CARTLSGYTF.